This TCR beta chain was sequenced in a study of T cell responses to AZD1222 COVID-19 vaccine. Study background: Pooled in the analysis were second doses at about 4 or about 12 weeks. Study-level findings and limits: AZD1222 recipients seropositive at baseline numbered only 5 to 7. The donors showed a predominance of white British ancestry and of females, with possible underestimation of clonal diversity.

Sequenced by immunoSEQ multiplex PCR; TCRdb stores in-frame clones only, minus some. The sample records approximately 150,000 clones, 75% to 90% being singletons. This CDR3 has 13 amino acids. The junction had 3 bases not matched to a gene; V was cut back by 9 bases and J by 4 bases. Germline V lookup: CDR1 LNHDA, CDR2 SQIVND (reference sequence). To note about this clone: The antigen remains unidentified.

This sequence was found in an adult in good health. The gene calls are TRBV19 and TRBJ2-5, with 12 bases aligning to TRBD1. The specimen was peripheral blood, collected on day 0 of AZD1222 vaccination. As DNA, the CDR3 is TGTGCCAGCCGGGACAGGGGGCGAGAGACCCAGTACTTC. Its protein product is CASRDRGRETQYF.